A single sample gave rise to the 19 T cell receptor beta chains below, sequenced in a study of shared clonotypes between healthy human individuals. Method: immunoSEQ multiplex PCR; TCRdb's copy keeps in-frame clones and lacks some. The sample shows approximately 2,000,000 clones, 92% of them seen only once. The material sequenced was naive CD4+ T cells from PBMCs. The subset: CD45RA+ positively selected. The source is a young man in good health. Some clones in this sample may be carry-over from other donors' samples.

The CDR3 is CASRHPPRQAGDRCEQYF. For the CDR3, the DNA is TGTGCAAGTCGCCATCCCCCCCGACAGGCCGGAGACAGGTGCGAGCAGTACTTC. This sequence joins TRBV12-2 and TRBJ2-7; the listed D gene, TRBD1, was not tested against the DNA. TRBV12-2 is given as a pseudogene. This CDR3 has 18 amino acids.

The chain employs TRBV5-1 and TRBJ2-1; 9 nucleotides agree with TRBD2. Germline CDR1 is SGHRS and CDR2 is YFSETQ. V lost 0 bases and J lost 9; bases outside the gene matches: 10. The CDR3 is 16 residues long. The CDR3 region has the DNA TGCGCCAGCAGCTTGGCCGGGACTAGCTATGGTCGTGAGCAGTTCTTC. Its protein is CASSLAGTSYGREQFF.

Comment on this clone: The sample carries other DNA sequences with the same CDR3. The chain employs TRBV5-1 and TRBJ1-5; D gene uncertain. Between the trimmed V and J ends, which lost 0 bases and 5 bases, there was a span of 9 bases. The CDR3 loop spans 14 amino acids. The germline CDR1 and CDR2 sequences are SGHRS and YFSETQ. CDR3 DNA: TGCGCCAGCAGCTTGGGCGGTAGGGATCAGCCCCAGCATTTT. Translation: CASSLGGRDQPQHF.

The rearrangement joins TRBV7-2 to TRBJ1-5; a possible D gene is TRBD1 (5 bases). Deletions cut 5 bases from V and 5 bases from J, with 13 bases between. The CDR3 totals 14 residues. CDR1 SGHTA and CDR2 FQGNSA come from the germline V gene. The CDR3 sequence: CASSGRGPYQPQHF. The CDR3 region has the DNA TGTGCCAGCAGCGGTCGGGGACCCTATCAGCCCCAGCATTTT.

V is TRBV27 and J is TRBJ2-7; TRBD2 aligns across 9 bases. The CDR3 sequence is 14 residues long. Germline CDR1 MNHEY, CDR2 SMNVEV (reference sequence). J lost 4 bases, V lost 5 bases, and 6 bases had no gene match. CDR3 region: CASSKAGGYYEQYF. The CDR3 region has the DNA TGTGCCAGCAGTAAGGCGGGAGGGTATTACGAGCAGTACTTC.

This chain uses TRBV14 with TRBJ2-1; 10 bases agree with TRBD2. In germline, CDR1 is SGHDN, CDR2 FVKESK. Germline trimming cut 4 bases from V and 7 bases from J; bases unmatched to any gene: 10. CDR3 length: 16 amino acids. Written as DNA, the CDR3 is TGTGCCAGCAGCCCTCGGCTAGCGGGAGTAAGGAATGAGCAGTTCTTC. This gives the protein CASSPRLAGVRNEQFF.

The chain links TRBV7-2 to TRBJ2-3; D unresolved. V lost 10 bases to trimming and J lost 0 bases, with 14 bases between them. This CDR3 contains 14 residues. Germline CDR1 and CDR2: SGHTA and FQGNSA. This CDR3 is CAKQTGSSTDTQYF. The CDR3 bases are TGTGCCAAGCAGACTGGATCTAGCACAGATACGCAGTATTTT.

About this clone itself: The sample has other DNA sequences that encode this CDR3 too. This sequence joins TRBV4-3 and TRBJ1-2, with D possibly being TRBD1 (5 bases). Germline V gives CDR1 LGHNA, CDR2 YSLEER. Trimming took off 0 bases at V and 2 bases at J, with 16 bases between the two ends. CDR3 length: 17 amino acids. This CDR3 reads CASSQDLGPRTNYGYTF. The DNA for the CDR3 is TGCGCCAGCAGCCAAGATCTGGGACCACGGACCAACTATGGCTACACCTTC.

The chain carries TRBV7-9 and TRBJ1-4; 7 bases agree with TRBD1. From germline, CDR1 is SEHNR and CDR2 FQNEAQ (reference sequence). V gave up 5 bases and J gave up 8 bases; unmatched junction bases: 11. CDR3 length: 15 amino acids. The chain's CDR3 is CASSRRDSPVEKLFF. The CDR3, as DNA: TGTGCCAGCAGCCGACGGGACAGCCCGGTCGAAAAACTGTTTTTT.

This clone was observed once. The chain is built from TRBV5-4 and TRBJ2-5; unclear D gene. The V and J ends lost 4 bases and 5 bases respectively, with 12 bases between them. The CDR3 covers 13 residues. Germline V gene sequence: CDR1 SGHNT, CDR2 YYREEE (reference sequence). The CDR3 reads CASSATPEETQYF. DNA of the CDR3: TGTGCCAGCAGCGCTACCCCCGAGGAGACCCAGTACTTC. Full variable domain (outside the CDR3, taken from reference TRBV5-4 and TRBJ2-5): ETGVTQSPTHLIKTRGQQVTLRCSSQSGHNTVSWYQQALGQGPQFIFQYYREEENGRGNFPPRFSGLQFPNYSSELNVNALELDDSALYLCASSATPEETQYFGPGTRLLVL.

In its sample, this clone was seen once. This chain's CDR3 is CASSFGGSAYGYTF. The CDR3 DNA is TGTGCCAGCAGTTTTGGGGGGAGCGCCTATGGCTACACCTTC. This rearrangement joins TRBV28 to TRBJ1-2, with D possibly TRBD1 on 5 matching bases. The V end lost 3 bases, the J end lost 4 bases, and 12 bases lay between the germline ends. CDR1 MDHEN and CDR2 SYDVKM come from the germline V gene. CDR3 length equals 14 residues.

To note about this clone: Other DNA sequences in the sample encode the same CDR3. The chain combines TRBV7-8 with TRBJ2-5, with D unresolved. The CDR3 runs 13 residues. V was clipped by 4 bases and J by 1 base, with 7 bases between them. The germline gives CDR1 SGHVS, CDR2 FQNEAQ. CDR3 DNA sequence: TGTGCCAGCAGCTCCCGGGCCCAAGAGACCCAGTACTTC. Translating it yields CASSSRAQETQYF.

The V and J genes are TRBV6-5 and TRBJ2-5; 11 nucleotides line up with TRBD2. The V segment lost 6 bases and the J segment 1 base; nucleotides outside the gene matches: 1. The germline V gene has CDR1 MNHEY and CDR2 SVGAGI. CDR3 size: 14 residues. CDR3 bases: TGTGCCAGCAGACTAGCGGGAGCCCAAGAGACCCAGTACTTC. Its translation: CASRLAGAQETQYF.

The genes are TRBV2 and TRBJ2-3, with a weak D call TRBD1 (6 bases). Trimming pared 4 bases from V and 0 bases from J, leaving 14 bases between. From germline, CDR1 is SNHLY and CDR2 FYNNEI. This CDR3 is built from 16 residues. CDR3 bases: TGTGCCAGCAGTGCGGACAGCTCCGCTAGCACAGATACGCAGTATTTT. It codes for CASSADSSASTDTQYF.

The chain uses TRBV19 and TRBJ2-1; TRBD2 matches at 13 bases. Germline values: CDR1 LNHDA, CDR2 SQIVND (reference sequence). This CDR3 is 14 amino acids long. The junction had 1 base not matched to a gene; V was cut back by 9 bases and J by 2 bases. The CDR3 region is CASGTSGAYNEQFF. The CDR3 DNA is TGTGCCAGCGGGACTAGCGGGGCCTACAATGAGCAGTTCTTC.

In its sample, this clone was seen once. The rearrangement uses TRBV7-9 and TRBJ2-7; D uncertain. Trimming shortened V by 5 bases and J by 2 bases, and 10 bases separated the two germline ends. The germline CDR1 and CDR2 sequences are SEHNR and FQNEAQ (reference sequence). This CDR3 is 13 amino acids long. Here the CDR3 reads CASSPTVPYEQYF. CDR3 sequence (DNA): TGTGCCAGCAGCCCGACTGTTCCCTACGAGCAGTACTTC.

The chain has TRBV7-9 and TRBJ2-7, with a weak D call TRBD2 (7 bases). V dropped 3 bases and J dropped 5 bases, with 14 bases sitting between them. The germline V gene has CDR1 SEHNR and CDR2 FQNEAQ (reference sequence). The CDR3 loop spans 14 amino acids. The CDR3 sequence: CASSLGGRMHEQYF. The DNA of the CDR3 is TGTGCCAGCAGCTTGGGGGGGCGTATGCACGAGCAGTACTTC.

The CDR3: CASSPNGQGRGGYTF. The CDR3 DNA reads as TGTGCCAGCAGTCCGAACGGACAGGGTAGAGGTGGCTACACCTTC. The chain links TRBV6-5 to TRBJ1-2; 8 positions match TRBD1. Germline V gene sequence: CDR1 MNHEY, CDR2 SVGAGI. The CDR3 runs to 15 residues. Trimming at V came to 5 bases and at J to 7 bases, leaving 12 bases not matched to a gene.

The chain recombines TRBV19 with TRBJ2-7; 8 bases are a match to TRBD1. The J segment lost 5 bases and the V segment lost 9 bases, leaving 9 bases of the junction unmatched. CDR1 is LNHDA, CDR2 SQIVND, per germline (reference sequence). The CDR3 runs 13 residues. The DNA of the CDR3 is TGTGCCAGCTCCGGACAGGGAATCCACGAGCAGTACTTC. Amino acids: CASSGQGIHEQYF. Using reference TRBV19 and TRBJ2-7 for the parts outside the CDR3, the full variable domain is DGGITQSPKYLFRKEGQNVTLSCEQNLNHDAMYWYRQDPGQGLRLIYYSQIVNDFQKGDIAEGYSVSREKKESFPLTVTSAQKNPTAFYLCASSGQGIHEQYFGPGTRLTVT.